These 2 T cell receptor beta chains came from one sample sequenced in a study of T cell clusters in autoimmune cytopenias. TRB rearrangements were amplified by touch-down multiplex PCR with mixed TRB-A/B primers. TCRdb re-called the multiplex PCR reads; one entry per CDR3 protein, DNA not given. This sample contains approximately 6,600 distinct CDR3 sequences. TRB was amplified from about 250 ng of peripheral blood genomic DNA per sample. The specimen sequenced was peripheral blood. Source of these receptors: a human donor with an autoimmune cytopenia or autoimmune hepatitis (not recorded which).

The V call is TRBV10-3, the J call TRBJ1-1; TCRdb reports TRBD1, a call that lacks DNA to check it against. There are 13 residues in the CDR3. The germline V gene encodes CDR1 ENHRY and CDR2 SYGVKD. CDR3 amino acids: CAISAGVDTEAFF.

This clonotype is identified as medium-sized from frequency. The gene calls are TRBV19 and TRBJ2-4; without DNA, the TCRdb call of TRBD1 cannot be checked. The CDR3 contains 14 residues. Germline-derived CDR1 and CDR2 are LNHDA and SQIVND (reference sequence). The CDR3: CASSSPDRGPIQYF.